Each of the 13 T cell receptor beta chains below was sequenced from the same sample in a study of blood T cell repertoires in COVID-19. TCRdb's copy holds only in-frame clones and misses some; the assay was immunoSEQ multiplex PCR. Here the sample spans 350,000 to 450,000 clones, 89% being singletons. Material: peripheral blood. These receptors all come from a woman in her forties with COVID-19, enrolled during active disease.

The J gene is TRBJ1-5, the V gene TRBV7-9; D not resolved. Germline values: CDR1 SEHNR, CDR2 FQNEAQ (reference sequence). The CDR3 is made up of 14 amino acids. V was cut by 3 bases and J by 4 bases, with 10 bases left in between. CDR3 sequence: CASSFGGFNQPQHF. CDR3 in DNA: TGTGCCAGCAGCTTCGGAGGGTTTAATCAGCCCCAGCATTTT.

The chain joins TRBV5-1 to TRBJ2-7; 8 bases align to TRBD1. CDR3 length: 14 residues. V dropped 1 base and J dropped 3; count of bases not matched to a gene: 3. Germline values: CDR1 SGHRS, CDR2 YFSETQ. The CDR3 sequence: CASSLLGQVYEQYF. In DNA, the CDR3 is TGCGCCAGCAGCTTGTTGGGACAGGTCTACGAGCAGTACTTC.

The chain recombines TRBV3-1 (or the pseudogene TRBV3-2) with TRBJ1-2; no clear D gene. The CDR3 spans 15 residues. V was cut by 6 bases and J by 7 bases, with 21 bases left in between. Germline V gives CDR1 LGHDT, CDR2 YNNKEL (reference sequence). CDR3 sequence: CASRKRSPGSSGYTF. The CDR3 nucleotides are TGTGCCAGCAGAAAAAGGAGTCCGGGGTCAAGTGGCTACACCTTC.

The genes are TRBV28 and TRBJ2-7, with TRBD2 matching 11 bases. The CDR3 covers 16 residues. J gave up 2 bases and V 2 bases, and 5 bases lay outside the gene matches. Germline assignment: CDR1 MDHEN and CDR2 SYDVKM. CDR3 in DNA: TGTGCCAGCAGTTTAAGCGGGACTAGCGGCACCTACGAGCAGTACTTC. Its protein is CASSLSGTSGTYEQYF.

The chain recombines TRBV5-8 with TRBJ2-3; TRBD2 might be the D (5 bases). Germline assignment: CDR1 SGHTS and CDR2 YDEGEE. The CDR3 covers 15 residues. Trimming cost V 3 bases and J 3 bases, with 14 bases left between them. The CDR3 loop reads CASSSNRESTDTQYF. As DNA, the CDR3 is TGTGCCAGCAGCTCTAATAGGGAGAGTACAGATACGCAGTATTTT.

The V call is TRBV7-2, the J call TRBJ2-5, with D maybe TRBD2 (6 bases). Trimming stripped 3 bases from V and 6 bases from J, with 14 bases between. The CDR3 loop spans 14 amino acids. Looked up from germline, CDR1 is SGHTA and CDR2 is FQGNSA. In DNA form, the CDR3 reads TGTGCCAGCAGCTTGGAGGGAGTTAGGAAGACCCAGTACTTC. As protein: CASSLEGVRKTQYF.

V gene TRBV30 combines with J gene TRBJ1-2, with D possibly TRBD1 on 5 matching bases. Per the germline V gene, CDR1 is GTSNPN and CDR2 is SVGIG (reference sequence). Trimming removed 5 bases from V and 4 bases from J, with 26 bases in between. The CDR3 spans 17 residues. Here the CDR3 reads CAWLRQSAAPISYGYTF. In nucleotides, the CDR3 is TGTGCCTGGCTAAGACAGTCTGCTGCGCCTATATCCTATGGCTACACCTTC.

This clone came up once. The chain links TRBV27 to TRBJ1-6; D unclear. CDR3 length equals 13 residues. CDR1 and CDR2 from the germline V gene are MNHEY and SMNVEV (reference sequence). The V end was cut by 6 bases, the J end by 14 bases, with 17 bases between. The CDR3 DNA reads TGTGCCAGCAGCGAGGGATGGGGAGGATCCCTCCACTTT. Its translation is CASSEGWGGSLHF.

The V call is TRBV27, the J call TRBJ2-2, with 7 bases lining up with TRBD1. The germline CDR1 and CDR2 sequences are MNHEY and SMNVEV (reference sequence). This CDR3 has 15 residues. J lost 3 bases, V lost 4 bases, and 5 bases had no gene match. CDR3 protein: CASSSRDRHTGELFF. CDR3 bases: TGTGCCAGCAGTTCAAGGGACAGACACACCGGGGAGCTGTTTTTT.

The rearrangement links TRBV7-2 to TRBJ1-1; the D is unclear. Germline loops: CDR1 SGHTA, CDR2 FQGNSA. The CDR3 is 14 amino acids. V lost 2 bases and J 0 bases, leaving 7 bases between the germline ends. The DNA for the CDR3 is TGTGCCAGCAGCTTAACTCAGGTGAACACTGAAGCTTTCTTT. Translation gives CASSLTQVNTEAFF.

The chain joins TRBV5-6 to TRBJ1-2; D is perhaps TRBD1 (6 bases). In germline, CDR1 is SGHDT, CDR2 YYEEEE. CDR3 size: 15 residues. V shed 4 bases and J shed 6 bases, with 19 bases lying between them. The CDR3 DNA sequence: TGTGCCAGCAGCCAACAGGGAAGTAGAAGCCATGGCTACACCTTC. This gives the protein CASSQQGSRSHGYTF.

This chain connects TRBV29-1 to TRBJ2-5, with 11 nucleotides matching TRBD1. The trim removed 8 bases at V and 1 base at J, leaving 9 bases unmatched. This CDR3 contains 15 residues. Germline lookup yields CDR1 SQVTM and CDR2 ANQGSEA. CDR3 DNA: TGCAGCTCCACCGGGACAGGGGGGATCCAAGAGACCCAGTACTTC. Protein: CSSTGTGGIQETQYF.

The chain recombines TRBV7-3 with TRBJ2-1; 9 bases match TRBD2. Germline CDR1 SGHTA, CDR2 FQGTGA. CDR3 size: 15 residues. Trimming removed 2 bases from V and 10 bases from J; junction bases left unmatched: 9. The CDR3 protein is CASSLVLAGSGEQFF. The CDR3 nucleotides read TGTGCCAGCAGCTTAGTGCTAGCGGGATCGGGGGAGCAGTTCTTC.